The T cell receptor (beta chain) described here comes from a study of blood T cell repertoires in COVID-19. Study context: The samples span acute and convalescent COVID-19 from the United States, Italy and Spain. The cDNA or gDNA used as material had been derived from T cells, B-cell-depleted T cells, or PBMCs.

The V and J ends lost 4 bases and 5 bases respectively, with 21 bases between them. This CDR3 comprises 16 residues. The V gene's germline CDR1 is SNHLY and CDR2 FYNNEI. Authors' processing steps: Quantification of nucleated cells was approximated via reference gene primer amplification. Only in-frame clones appear in the TCRdb table, and some are missing; sequencing was by immunoSEQ multiplex PCR. V, J and clone size are taken as reported in that table, and D and trimming were inferred from the DNA itself. Found here are approximately 270,000 clones, about 86% of them singletons; the top ten hold 8.9%.

The chain employs TRBV2 and TRBJ2-7; maybe TRBD1 (6 bases). Sequenced: peripheral blood. The source is a man of 80 years or more with acute or convalescent COVID-19. The CDR3 region has the DNA TGTGCCAGCAGTGTTCCCCGGGACATCCTCCGGAACGAGCAGTACTTC. Amino acid sequence: CASSVPRDILRNEQYF.